Detailed here is one T cell receptor (beta chain). The antigen is unknown. This entry comes from a study of shared clonotypes between healthy human individuals. In the source study's methods: Without quality scores, immunoSEQ junctional reads could not be filtered like full-length reads. The assay was immunoSEQ multiplex PCR, and TCRdb's table has in-frame clones only and misses some. That table supplies the V and J calls and clone size; D and trimming were determined from the DNA. Among around 1.4 million clones listed, 98% were seen once. Study-wide results and limits: In the sorted subsets, rarefaction showed sequencing was incomplete despite large depth.

Trimming removed 10 bases from V and 3 bases from J; junction bases left unmatched: 12. The CDR3 runs 14 residues. In germline, CDR1 is ENHRY, CDR2 SYGVKD. This chain connects TRBV10-3 to TRBJ2-7; TRBD2 aligns across 7 bases. Material for sequencing was naive CD4+ T cells sorted from blood. Subset given: CD45RA+ positively selected. The receptor's source is a young man in good health. The CDR3 loop reads CATQRGDLLYEQYF. The CDR3 nucleotides read TGTGCCACCCAACGGGGGGACCTACTCTACGAGCAGTACTTC.